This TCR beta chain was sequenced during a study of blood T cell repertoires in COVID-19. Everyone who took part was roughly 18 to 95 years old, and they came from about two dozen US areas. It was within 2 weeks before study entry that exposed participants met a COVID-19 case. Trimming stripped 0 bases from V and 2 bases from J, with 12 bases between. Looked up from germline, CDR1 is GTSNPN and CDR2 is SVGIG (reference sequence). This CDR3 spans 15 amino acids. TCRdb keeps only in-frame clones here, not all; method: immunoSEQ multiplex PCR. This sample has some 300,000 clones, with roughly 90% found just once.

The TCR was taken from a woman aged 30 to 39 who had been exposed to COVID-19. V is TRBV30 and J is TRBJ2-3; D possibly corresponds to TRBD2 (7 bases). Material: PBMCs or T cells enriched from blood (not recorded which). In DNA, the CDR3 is TGTGCCTGGAGTGTCGGGGGGCGGCTCACAGATACGCAGTATTTT. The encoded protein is CAWSVGGRLTDTQYF. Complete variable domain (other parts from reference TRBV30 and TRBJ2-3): SQTIHQWPATLVQPVGSPLSLECTVEGTSNPNLYWYRQAAGRGLQLLFYSVGIGQISSEVPQNLSASRPQDRQFILSSKKLLLSDSGFYLCAWSVGGRLTDTQYFGPGTRLTVL.